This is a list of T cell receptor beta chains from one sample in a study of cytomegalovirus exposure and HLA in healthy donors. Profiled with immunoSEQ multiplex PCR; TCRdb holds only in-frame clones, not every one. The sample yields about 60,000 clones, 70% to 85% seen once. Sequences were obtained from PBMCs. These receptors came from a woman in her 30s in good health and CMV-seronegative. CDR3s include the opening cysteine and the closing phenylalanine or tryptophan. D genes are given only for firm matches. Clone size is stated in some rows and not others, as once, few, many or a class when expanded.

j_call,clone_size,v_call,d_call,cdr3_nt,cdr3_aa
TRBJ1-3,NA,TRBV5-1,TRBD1,TGCGCCAGCAGCTTGGAGGGGACAGGGGGCTTGAGCGGAAACACCATATATTTT,CASSLEGTGGLSGNTIYF
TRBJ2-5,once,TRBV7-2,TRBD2,TGTGCCAGCAGCTTAGGCGGGAGGGACTCAGAGACCCAGTACTTC,CASSLGGRDSETQYF
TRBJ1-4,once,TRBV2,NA,TGTGCCAGCAAGCAGGGGAGTTATGAAAAACTGTTTTTT,CASKQGSYEKLFF
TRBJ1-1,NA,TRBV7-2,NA,TGTGCCAGCAGCTTAGTTGCCGAGGTTCCGAACACTGAAGCTTTCTTT,CASSLVAEVPNTEAFF
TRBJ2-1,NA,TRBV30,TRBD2,TGTGCCTGGAGTGTAGCGGGAGGGCCATTAGGTGAGCAGTTCTTC,CAWSVAGGPLGEQFF
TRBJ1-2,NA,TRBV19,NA,TGTGCCAGTAGTATAGATAGAGGGTCCAACTATGGCTACACCTTC,CASSIDRGSNYGYTF
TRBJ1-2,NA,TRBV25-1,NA,TGTGCCAGCAGTGAATGGTCGGCGGGCTATGGCTACACCTTC,CASSEWSAGYGYTF
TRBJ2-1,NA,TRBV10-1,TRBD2,TGCGCCAGCAGTAGTCGGGGGGGGGCGTCCAATGAGCAGTTCTTC,CASSSRGGASNEQFF
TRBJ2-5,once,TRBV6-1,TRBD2,TGTGCCAGCAGGGGACTAGCGGGGAGCCAAGGGGCCCAGTACTTC,CASRGLAGSQGAQYF
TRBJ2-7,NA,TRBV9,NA,TGTGCCAGCAGTCCCGTGAGCACCTCCTACGAGCAGTACTTC,CASSPVSTSYEQYF
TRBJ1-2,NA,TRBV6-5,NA,TGTGCCAGCAGTTACTCGACAGGTTTAGGCAACTATGGCTACACCTTC,CASSYSTGLGNYGYTF
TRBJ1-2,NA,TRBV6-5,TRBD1,TGTGCCAGCAGACCAACAGGGGGCGCAGATTATGGCTACACCTTC,CASRPTGGADYGYTF
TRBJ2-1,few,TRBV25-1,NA,TGTGCCAGCAGTGAATTCGCCGGACAATTTAATGAGCAGTTCTTC,CASSEFAGQFNEQFF
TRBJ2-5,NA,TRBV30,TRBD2,TGTGCCTGGACCCCCGGGACTAGCGGGGAGGAGACCCAGTACTTC,CAWTPGTSGEETQYF
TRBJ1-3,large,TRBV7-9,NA,TGTGCCAGCAGCGAAGAGACACGGCCGGGAAACACCATATATTTT,CASSEETRPGNTIYF
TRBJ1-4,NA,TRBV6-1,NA,TGTGCCAGCAGTTTACTGCTTAACCCCATTGAAAAACTGTTTTTT,CASSLLLNPIEKLFF
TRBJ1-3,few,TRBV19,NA,TGTGCCAGTAGTATTGGGGGCGGAAACACCATATATTTT,CASSIGGGNTIYF
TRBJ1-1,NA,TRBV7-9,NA,TGTGCCAGCAGTCAAATTGAAGCTTTCTTT,CASSQIEAFF
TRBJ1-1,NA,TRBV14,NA,TGTGCCAGCAGCCAAAAAAATGGCCGGGGAAGGACTGAAGCTTTCTTT,CASSQKNGRGRTEAFF
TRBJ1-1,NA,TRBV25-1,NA,TGTGCCAGCAGTGCGACAGTTAGGGGCACTGAAGCTTTCTTT,CASSATVRGTEAFF
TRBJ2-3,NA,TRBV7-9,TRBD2,TGTGCCAGCAGCTTAGTCCTAGCGGGAGGGGGCACAGATACGCAGTATTTT,CASSLVLAGGGTDTQYF
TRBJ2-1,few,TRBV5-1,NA,TGCGCCAGCAGCGGAAATATGCCCACCCGGAGCTCCTACAATGAGCAGTTCTTC,CASSGNMPTRSSYNEQFF
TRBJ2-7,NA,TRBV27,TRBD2,TGTGCCAGCAGTTTCCAGCGGGGACCCCCCTACGAGCAGTACTTC,CASSFQRGPPYEQYF
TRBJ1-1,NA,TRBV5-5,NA,TGTGCCAGCAGCCCAGACTCCGGTGGCACTGAAGCTTTCTTT,CASSPDSGGTEAFF
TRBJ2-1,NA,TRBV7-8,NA,TGTGCCAGCAGCTTAGTAAGACTAGATATATACAATGAGCAGTTCTTC,CASSLVRLDIYNEQFF
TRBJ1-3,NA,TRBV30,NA,TGTGCCTGCCCGCGGCTCTCTGGAAACACCATATATTTT,CACPRLSGNTIYF
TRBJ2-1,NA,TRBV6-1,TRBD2,TGTGCCAGCAGTTGGGAGGGAGGGACCTACAATGAGCAGTTCTTC,CASSWEGGTYNEQFF
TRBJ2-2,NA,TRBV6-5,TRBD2,TGTGCCAGCAGTAGGGCGGGAGCAGACGGGGAGCTGTTTTTT,CASSRAGADGELFF
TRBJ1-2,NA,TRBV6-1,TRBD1,TGTGCCAGCAGGAGGGACAGGGGCAACTATGGCTACACCTTC,CASRRDRGNYGYTF
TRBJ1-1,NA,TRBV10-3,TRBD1,TGTGCCATCAGTGAGTCAGGACAGGGCACTGAAGCTTTCTTT,CAISESGQGTEAFF
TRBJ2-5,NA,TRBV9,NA,TGTGCCAGCAGCGTAGAGGGGGGGAAGCAAGAGACCCAGTACTTC,CASSVEGGKQETQYF
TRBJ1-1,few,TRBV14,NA,TGTGCCAGCAGCCAAGATCCGGGGGGAAAAACTGAAGCTTTCTTT,CASSQDPGGKTEAFF
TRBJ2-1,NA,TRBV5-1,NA,TGCGCCAGCAGCTTAAGAGGCCCTACCACCCGTGAGCAGTTCTTC,CASSLRGPTTREQFF
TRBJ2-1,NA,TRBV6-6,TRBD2,TGTGCCAGCAGTTATGGCGGGGGGGCTTACAATGAGCAGTTCTTC,CASSYGGGAYNEQFF
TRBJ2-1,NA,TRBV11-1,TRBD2,TGTGCCAGCAGCTTAGGACTAGCGGTTGGTGAGCAGTTCTTC,CASSLGLAVGEQFF
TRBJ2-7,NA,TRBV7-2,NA,TGTGCCAGCATCAAAGGGGGGGGCTACGAGCAGTACTTC,CASIKGGGYEQYF
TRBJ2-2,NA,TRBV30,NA,TGTGCCTGGAGTCGGGTAACCGGGGAGCTGTTTTTT,CAWSRVTGELFF
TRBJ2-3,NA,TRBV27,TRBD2,TGTGCCAGCAGTTACCGACTAGCGGGGGCGGTTTTGAATTTT,CASSYRLAGAVLNF
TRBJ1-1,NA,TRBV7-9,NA,TGTGCCAGCACTCCAGGGAACACTGAAGCTTTCTTT,CASTPGNTEAFF
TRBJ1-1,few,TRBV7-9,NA,TGTGCCAGCAGCCCAACCTGGGGGGGGGATACTGAAGCTTTCTTT,CASSPTWGGDTEAFF
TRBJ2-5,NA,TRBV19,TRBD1,TGTGCCAGTAGTTCCGGACAGGTCCAAGAGACCCAGTACTTC,CASSSGQVQETQYF
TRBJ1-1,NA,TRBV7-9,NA,TGTGCCAGCAGCTCCTCGACAGAGATCCATGAAGCTTTCTTT,CASSSSTEIHEAFF
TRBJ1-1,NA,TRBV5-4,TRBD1,TGTGCCAGCAGCCAGGGGGCGGTGCTCGGGAAGAACACTGAAGCTTTCTTT,CASSQGAVLGKNTEAFF
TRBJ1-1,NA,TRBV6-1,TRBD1,TGTGCCAGCAGTTGGGGACAGGTTGGGGAAGCTTTCTTT,CASSWGQVGEAFF
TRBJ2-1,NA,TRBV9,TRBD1,TGTGCCAGCAGCGCAGGGGGCGCGGACAATGAGCAGTTCTTC,CASSAGGADNEQFF
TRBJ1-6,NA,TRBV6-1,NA,TGTGCCAGCAGTGAAGCGTCAAATTCACCCCTCCACTTT,CASSEASNSPLHF
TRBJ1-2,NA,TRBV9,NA,TGTGCCAGCAGCGTTGGCACAGTCAACTATGGCTACACCTTC,CASSVGTVNYGYTF
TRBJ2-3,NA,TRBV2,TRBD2,TGTGCCAGCAGTTACCGACTAGCGGTGGACGGAGATACGCAGTATTTT,CASSYRLAVDGDTQYF
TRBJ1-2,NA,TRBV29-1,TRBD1,TGCAGCGTTGTTAGGGCGCCGGGACAGGGGGAAAACTATGGCTACACCTTC,CSVVRAPGQGENYGYTF
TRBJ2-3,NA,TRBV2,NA,TGTGCCAGCATAGGGGCTAGCGGCACAGATACGCAGTATTTT,CASIGASGTDTQYF
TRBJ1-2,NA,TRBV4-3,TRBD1,TGCGCCAGCAGCCAATTAACCGGGACAGAATATGGCTACACCTTC,CASSQLTGTEYGYTF
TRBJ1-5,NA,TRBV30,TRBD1,TGTGCCTGGAGTTCCGGGACAGGATCTCAGCCCCAGCATTTT,CAWSSGTGSQPQHF
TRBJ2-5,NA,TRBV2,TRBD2,TGTGCCATAGGGAATAGCGGGGCCATCCAAGAGACCCAGTACTTC,CAIGNSGAIQETQYF
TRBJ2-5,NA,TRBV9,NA,TGTGCCAGCAGCGTAGAAGGGGGAGGGTACCAAGAGACCCAGTACTTC,CASSVEGGGYQETQYF
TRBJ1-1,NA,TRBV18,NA,TGTGCCAGCTCACCAAATCCCAGTTCAGAAGCTTTCTTT,CASSPNPSSEAFF
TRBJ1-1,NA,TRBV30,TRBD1,TGTGCCTGGTCCCCAGGGGGCACTGAAGCTTTCTTT,CAWSPGGTEAFF
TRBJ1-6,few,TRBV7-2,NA,TGTGCCAGCAGCCCCCTGGGCTATTCACCCCTCCACTTT,CASSPLGYSPLHF
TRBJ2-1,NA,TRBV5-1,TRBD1,TGCGCCAGCAGCCCGGGACAGGGGGATAGTGAGCAGTTCTTC,CASSPGQGDSEQFF
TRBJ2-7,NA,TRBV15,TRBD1,TGTGCCACCAGCAGAGATGGGAAGGACAGGCTTCAGCAGTACTTC,CATSRDGKDRLQQYF
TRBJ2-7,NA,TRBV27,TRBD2,TGTGCCAGCAGGCCGGGAGGGACTAACTACGAGCAGTACTTC,CASRPGGTNYEQYF